Sequencing of this T cell receptor (beta chain) was carried out in a study of cytomegalovirus exposure and HLA in healthy donors. Findings and caveats of the study: The only immune exposure information that was available was CMV serostatus. Later work associated approximately 17,000 TCR beta sequences with HLA alleles at 0.05 false discovery rate. In a later analysis, V- and J-gene trimming of beta chains associated with a DCLRE1C missense variant, replicated independently. Reports credit the classifier with highly specific, highly sensitive diagnosis of cytomegalovirus status.

About this clone itself: The antigen is unknown.

The PCR was carried out with 60 Vbeta primers and 13 Jbeta primers. Data came from immunoSEQ multiplex PCR; TCRdb stores just in-frame clones and leaves some out. The table lists about 120,000 clones, less than 65% of them singletons. Per germline, CDR1 KGHSH and CDR2 LQKENI. The V end lost 5 bases, the J end lost 3 bases, and 8 bases lay between the germline ends. The CDR3 runs 12 residues. Sequencing was performed on PBMCs. This TCR was sampled from a man between 35 and 55 years old in good health and CMV-seropositive. This sequence joins TRBV18 and TRBJ2-7; a possible D gene is TRBD2 (6 bases). CDR3 amino acids: CASSGGNYEQYF. CDR3 sequence (DNA): TGTGCCAGCTCAGGGGGGAACTACGAGCAGTACTTC.